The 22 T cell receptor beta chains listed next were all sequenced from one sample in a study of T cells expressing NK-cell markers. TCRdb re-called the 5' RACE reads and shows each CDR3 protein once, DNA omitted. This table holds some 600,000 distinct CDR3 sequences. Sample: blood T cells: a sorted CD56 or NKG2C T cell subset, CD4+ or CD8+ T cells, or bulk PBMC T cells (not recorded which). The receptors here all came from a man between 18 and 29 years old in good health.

CDR3 sequence: CASSPVERSSYEQYF. The chain combines TRBV6-2 or TRBV6-3 with TRBJ2-7. The CDR3 length is 15 residues. In germline, CDR1 is MNHEY, CDR2 SVGEGT.

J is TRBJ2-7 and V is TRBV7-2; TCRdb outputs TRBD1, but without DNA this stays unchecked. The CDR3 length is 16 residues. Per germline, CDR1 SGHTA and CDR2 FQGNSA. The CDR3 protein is CASSSGAGQRYYEQYF.

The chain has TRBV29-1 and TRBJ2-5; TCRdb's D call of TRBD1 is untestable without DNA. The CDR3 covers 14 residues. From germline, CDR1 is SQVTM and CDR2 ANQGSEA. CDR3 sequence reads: CSVEDEGMQETQYF. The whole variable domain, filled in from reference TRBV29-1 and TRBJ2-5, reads SAVISQKPSRDICQRGTSLTIQCQVDSQVTMMFWYRQQPGQSLTLIATANQGSEATYESGFVIDKFPISRPNLTFSTLTVSNMSPEDSSIYLCSVEDEGMQETQYFGPGTRLLVL.

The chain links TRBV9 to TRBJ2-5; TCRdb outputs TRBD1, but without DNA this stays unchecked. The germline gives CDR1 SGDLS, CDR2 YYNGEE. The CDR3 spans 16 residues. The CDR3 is CASSATGGALSETQYF.

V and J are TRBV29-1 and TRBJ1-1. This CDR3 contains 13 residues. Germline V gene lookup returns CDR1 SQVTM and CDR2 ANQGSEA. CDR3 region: CSVLTPMNTEAFF.

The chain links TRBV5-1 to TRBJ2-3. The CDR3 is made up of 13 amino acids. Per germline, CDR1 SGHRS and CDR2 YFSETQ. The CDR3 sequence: CASSPQTSDAQYF.

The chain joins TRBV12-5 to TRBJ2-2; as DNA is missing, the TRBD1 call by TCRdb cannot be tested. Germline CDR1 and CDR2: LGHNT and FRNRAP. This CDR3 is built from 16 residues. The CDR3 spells CASGLATLQGSGELFF.

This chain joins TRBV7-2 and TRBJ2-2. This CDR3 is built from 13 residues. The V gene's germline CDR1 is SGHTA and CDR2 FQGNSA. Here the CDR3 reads CASSGDGTGELFF.

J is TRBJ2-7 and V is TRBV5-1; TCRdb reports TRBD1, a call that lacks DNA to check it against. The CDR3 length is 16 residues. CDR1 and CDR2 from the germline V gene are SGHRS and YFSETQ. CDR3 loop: CASSQHTGTGSYEQYF.

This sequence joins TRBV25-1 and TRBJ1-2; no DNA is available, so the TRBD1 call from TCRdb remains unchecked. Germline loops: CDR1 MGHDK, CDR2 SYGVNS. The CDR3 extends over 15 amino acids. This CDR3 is CASSGYGQGRYGYTF.

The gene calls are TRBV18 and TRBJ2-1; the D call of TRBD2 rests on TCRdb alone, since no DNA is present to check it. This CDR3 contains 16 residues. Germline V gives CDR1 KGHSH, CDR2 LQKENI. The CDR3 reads CASSPGLAGVNDEQFF.

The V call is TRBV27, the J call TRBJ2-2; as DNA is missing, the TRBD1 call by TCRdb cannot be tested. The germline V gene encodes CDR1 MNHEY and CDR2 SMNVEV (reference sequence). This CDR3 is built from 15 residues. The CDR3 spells CASSLWGAGTGELFF.

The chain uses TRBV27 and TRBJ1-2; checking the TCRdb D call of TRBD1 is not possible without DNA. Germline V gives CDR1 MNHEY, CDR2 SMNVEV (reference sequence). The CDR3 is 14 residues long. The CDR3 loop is CASSSTGSLDGYTF.

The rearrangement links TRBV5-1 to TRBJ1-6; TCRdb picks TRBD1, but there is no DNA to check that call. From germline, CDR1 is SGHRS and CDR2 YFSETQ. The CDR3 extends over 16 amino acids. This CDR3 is CASSVSTGDPQAPLHF.

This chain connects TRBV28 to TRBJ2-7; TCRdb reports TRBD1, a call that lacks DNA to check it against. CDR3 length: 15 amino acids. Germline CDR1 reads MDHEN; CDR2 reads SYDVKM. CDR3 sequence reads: CASSPPGASSYEQYF.

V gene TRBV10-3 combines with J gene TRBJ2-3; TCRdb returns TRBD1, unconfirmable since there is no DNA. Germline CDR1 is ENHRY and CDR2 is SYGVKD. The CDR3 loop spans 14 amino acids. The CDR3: CALSEGGRTDTQYF.

The CDR3 spells CASNQAGKNIQYF. The chain carries TRBV6-1 and TRBJ2-4; TCRdb reports TRBD1, a call that lacks DNA to check it against. Per the germline V gene, CDR1 is MNHNS and CDR2 is SASEGT. The CDR3 is made up of 13 amino acids.

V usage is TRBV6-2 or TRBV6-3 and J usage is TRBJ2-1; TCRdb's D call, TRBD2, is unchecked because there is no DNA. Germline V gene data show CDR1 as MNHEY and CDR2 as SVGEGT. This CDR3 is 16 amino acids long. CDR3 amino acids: CASRGLAGKRLDEQFF.

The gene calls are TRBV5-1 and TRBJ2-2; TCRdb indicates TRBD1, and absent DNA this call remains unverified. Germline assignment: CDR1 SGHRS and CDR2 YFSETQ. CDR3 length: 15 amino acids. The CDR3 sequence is CASSLLQGFTGELFF. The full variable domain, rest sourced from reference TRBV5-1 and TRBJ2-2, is KAGVTQTPRYLIKTRGQQVTLSCSPISGHRSVSWYQQTPGQGLQFLFEYFSETQRNKGNFPGRFSGRQFSNSRSEMNVSTLELGDSALYLCASSLLQGFTGELFFGEGSRLTVL.

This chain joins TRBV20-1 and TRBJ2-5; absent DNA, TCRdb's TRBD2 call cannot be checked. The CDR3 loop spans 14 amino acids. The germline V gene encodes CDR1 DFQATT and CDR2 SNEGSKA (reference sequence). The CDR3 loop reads CSARISGSRETQYF.

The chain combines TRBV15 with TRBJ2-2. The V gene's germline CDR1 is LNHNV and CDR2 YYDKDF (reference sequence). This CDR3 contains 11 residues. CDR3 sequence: CATTLTGELFF.

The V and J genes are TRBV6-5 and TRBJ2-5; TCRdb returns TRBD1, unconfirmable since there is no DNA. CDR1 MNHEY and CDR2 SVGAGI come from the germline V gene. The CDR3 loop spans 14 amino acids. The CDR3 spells CASSSGGFQETQYF.